This entry concerns a single T cell receptor (beta chain). Its cognate antigen has yet to be identified. No base-level quality is on record; no much larger clone is a single base apart. CDR1 MNHEY and CDR2 SVGAGI are derived from the germline V gene. V is shortened by 8 bases, J by 2 bases, and the region joining them spans 15 bases. Inclusive of the bounding cysteine and phenylalanine, the CDR3 is 14 residues long. CDR3 DNA only is kept here, 42 bases in frame from base 1. TCRbeta CDR3 regions were amplified from genomic DNA by means of the immunoSEQ Assay, a bias-controlled multiplex PCR. Turning to the authors' computational methods: Within the assay, amplification of reference gene primers was used to estimate how many nucleated cells each sample contained. To quantify the absolute abundance of each unique TCRbeta CDR3 rearrangement, sequence reads were collapsed and filtered. For each sample, productive Simpson clonality was calculated as the square root of Simpson's diversity index across productive rearrangements. TCRdb retrieved this table from immuneACCESS and kept in-frame rearrangements only. Not all clones are present; in checked studies, unresolved V genes account for under half, and no reason is known for the remainder. V and J calls and clone size are given by that table; D and trimming were obtained from the DNA. This sample lists over 150,000 clones; roughly 80% were detected once. The ten top clones hold 9.5% to 13% of the sample.

This specimen belongs to a study of blood T cell repertoires in COVID-19 (dated by TCRdb to about 2020). Notes on the research overall: The collaborator samples originated in the United States, Italy and Spain and spanned the acute and convalescent phases of COVID-19. HLA class I and class II types, where available, came from metadata supplied by the sample provider rather than from assay-based typing. The material from the prospective study consisted of cDNA or gDNA derived from T cells, B-cell-depleted T cells, or PBMCs. A freely available public database, intended as a resource for researchers studying the immune response to SARS-CoV-2, is where the repertoires were released. The dataset comprised deeply sampled blood TCRbeta repertoires from subjects exposed to, actively infected with, or recovered from COVID-19. Nearly every sample came with metadata listing a de-identified subject ID, COVID-19 status, age in years and sex. Samples were obtained from the ongoing ImmuneRACE study (first 160 participants) and from 1,200 or so subjects provided by 6 global collaborators. The research as a whole found: The amount of clinical and demographic metadata varied by source and participant and was provided uncurated.

One collaborating source in Seattle enrolled patients while the patients were actively infected and followed the patients over time throughout the course of disease. The collaborating institutions used their own protocols to collect whole blood in K2EDTA tubes. For TCRbeta analysis, collaborators shipped samples as frozen whole blood, isolated PBMCs, or DNA extracted from either of those sample types. This sequence originates from a woman aged 55-75 years with COVID-19, enrolled during active disease. Sequenced: peripheral blood. The V and J segments used are TRBV6-5 and TRBJ1-2; the D segment could be TRBD1, given 6 matching bases. The sequenced DNA is TGTGCCAGCTACCAAGGGGGAAGGAACTATGGCTACACCTTC. Its protein product is CASYQGGRNYGYTF.